Included here is one T cell receptor beta chain sequence, with context. The antigen is undetermined. Investigators sought sequencing depths of between 1 in 200,000 and 1 in 1 million T cells. The repertoire was sequenced with immunoSEQ multiplex PCR; TCRdb's copy has only in-frame clones and lacks some. The data hold fewer than 400,000 clones, with 67% observed a single time. These data originate in a study of cytotoxic CD8 clonotypes in ibrutinib-treated CLL. In the study overall: Partial response was seen in about 24 patients and complete response in 2; after median roughly 66 months, about 14 stayed remitted, about 12 progressed.

The CDR3 loop spans 16 amino acids. Looked up from germline, CDR1 is SGHAT and CDR2 is FQNNGV. Trimming removed 5 bases from V and 0 bases from J, with 17 bases in between. General study findings and limits: Clonality was higher at baseline than in age-matched healthy donors and tracked circulating CD8+ T-cell counts. Whereas clonality rose at ibrutinib response, it declined toward baseline at progression.

The sequence came from a human donor with chronic lymphocytic leukemia. The input for sequencing was PBMCs, taken after 36 months of ibrutinib treatment. The chain links TRBV11-2 to TRBJ2-7; TRBD1 or TRBD2 may be the D gene (5 bases each). The CDR3 loop is CASSPGLKGNSYEQYF. CDR3 bases: TGTGCCAGCAGCCCGGGATTGAAGGGGAACTCCTACGAGCAGTACTTC.